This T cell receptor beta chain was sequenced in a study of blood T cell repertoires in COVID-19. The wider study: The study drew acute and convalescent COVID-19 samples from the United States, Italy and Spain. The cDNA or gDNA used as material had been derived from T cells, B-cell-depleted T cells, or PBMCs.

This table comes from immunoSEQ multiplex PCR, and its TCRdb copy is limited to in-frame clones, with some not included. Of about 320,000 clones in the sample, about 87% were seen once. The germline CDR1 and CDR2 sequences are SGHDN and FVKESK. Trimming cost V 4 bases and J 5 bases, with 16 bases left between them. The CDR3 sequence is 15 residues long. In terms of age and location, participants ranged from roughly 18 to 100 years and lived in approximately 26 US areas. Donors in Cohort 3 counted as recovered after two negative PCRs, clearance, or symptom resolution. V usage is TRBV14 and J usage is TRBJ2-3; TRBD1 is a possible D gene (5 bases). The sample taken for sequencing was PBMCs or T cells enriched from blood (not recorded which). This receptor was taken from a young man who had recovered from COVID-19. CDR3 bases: TGTGCCAGCAGCCCCCCTGGGGCCCTGGGAGATACGCAGTATTTT. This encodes CASSPPGALGDTQYF. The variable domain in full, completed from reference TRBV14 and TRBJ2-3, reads EAGVTQFPSHSVIEKGQTVTLRCDPISGHDNLYWYRRVMGKEIKFLLHFVKESKQDESGMPNNRFLAERTGGTYSTLKVQPAELEDSGVYFCASSPPGALGDTQYFGPGTRLTVL.